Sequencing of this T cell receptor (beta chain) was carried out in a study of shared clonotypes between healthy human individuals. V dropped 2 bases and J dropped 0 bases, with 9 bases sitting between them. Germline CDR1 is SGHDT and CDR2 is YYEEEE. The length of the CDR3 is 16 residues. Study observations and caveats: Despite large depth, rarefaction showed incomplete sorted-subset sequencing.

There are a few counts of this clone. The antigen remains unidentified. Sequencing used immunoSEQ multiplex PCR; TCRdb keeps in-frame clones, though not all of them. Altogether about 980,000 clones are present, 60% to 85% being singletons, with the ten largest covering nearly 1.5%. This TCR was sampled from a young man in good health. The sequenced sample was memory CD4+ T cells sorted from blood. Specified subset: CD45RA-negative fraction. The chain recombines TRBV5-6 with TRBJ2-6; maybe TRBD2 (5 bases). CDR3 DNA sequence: TGTGCCAGCAGCTTTAGCGTCCACTCTGGGGCCAACGTCCTGACTTTC. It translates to CASSFSVHSGANVLTF.